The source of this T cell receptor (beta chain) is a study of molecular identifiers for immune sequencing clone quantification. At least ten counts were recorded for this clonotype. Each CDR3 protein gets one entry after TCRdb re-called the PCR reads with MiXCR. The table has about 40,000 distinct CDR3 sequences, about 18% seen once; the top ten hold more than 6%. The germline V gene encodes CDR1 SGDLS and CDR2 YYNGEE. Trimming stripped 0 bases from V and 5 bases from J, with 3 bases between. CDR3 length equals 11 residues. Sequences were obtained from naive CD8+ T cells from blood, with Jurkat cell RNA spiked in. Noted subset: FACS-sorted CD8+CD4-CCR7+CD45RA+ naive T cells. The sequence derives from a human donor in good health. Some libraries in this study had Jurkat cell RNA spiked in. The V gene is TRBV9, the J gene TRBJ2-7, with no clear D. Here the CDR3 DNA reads TGTGCCAGCAGCGTAGGGAACGAGCAGTACTTC. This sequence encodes CASSVGNEQYF.